Below are 3 T cell receptor beta chains sequenced from a single sample in a study of T-cell reconstitution after alpha-beta-depleted transplantation in children (dated by TCRdb to the mid-2010s). Library preparation used PCR. The sequencer listed for this sample is Illumina HiSeq 2500. TCR libraries were prepared with molecular barcoding, using unique molecular identifiers to normalize TCRbeta repertoire quantification. TCRdb reworked the public reads: Q25 trimming with fastp, MiXCR clone assembly, productive beta chains retained. CDR3 protein duplicates are merged, each entry listing the most common genes and DNA. This sample gives under 750,000 distinct CDR3 sequences in total; roughly 23% of them show up just once. The top ten constitute over 12% of the sample. Reading the label with the study, this specimen's treatment or condition is: allogeneic hematopoietic cell transplantation with graft depleted of TCRalphabeta T cells and CD19 B cells.

This specimen consisted of PBMCs, mostly from graft donor cells, obtained 360 days after TCRalphabeta/CD19-depleted stem cell transplant. Receptor source: a boy under two years old who had a stem cell transplant for acute myeloid leukemia, so the T cells may come from the graft donor.

This clonotype was counted many times. The rearrangement uses TRBV6-5 and TRBJ1-6; no clear D gene. Trimming pared 6 bases from V and 2 bases from J, leaving 20 bases between. From germline, CDR1 is MNHEY and CDR2 SVGAGI. The CDR3 is made up of 18 amino acids. The CDR3 spells CASRTSKSGEPYNSPLHF. In DNA form, the CDR3 reads TGTGCCAGCAGAACGTCTAAGAGCGGGGAGCCCTATAATTCACCCCTCCACTTT.

This CDR3 reads CASSTGTTYEQYF. The DNA for the CDR3 is TGTGCCAGCAGTACCGGGACAACCTACGAGCAGTACTTC. The genes are TRBV12-3 or TRBV12-4 and TRBJ2-7; TRBD1 is a possible D gene (6 bases). V shed 5 bases and J shed 2 bases, with 10 bases lying between them. The CDR3 contains 13 residues.

The chain couples TRBV28 to TRBJ2-2; D possibly uses TRBD1 or TRBD2 (7 bases each). CDR3 size: 18 residues. Between the trimmed V and J ends, which lost 4 bases and 0 bases, there was a span of 18 bases. CDR1 and CDR2 from the germline V gene are MDHEN and SYDVKM. The CDR3 reads CASSSPRGGQANTGELFF. As DNA, the CDR3 is TGTGCCAGCAGTTCCCCCAGGGGGGGGCAAGCGAACACCGGGGAGCTGTTTTTT.